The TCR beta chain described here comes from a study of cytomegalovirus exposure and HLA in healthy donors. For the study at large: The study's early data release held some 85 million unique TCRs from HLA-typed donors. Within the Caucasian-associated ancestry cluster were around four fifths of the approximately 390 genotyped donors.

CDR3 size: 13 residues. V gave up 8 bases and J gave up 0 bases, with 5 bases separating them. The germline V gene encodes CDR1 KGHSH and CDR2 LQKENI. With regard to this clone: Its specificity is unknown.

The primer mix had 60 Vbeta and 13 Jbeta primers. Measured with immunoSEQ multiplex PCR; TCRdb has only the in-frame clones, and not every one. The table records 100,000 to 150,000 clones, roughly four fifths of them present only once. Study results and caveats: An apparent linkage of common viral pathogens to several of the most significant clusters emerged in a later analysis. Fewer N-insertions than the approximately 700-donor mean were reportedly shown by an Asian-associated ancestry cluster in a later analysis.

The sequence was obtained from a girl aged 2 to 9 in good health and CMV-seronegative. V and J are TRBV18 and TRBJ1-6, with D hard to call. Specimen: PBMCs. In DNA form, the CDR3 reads TGTGCCAGCCACAGCTCCTATAATTCACCCCTCCACTTT. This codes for CASHSSYNSPLHF.